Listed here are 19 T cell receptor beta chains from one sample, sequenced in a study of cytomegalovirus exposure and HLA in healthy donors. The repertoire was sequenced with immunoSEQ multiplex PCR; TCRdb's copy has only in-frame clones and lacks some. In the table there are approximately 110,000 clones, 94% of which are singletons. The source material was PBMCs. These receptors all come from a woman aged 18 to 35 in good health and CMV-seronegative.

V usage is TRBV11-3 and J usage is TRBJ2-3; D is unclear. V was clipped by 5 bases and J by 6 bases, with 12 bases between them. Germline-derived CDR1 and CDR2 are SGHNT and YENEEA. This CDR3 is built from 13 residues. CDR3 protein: CASSRRTGDTQYF. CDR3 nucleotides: TGTGCCAGCAGCCGCCGCACCGGGGATACGCAGTATTTT.

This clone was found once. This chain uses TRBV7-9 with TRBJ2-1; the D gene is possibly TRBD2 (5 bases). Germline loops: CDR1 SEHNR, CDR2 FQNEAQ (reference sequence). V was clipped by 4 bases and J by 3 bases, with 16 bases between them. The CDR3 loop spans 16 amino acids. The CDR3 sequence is CASSSIIAGLYNEQFF. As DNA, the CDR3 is TGTGCCAGCAGCTCTATTATCGCGGGTCTCTACAATGAGCAGTTCTTC.

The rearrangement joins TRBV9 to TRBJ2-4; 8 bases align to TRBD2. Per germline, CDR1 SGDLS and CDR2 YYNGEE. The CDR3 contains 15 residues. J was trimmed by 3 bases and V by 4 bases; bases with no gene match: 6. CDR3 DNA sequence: TGTGCCAGCAGCTCCGGGGGGGTAGGCAAAAACATTCAGTACTTC. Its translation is CASSSGGVGKNIQYF. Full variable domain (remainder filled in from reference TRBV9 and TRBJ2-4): DSGVTQTPKHLITATGQRVTLRCSPRSGDLSVYWYQQSLDQGLQFLIQYYNGEERAKGNILERFSAQQFPDLHSELNLSSLELGDSALYFCASSSGGVGKNIQYFGAGTRLSVL.

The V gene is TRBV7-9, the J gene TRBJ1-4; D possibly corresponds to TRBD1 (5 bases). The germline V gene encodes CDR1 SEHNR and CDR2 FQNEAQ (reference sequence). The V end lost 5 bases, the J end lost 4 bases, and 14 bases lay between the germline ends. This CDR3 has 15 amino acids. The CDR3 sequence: CASSPEQEYNEKLFF. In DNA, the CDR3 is TGTGCCAGCAGCCCAGAACAGGAATATAATGAAAAACTGTTTTTT.

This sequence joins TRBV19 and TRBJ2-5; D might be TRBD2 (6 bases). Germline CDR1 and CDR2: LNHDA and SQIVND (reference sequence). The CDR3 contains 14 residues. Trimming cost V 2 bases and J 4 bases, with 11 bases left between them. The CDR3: CASSITAGRETQYF. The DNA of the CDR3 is TGTGCCAGTAGTATAACCGCCGGGAGAGAGACCCAGTACTTC.

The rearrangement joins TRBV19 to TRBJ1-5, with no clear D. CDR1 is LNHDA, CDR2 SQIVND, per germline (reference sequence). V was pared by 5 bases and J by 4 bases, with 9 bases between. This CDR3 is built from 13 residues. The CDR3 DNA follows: TGTGCCAGTAGTTTCTCCCTTAATCAGCCCCAGCATTTT. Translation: CASSFSLNQPQHF. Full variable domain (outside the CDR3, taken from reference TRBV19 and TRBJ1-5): DGGITQSPKYLFRKEGQNVTLSCEQNLNHDAMYWYRQDPGQGLRLIYYSQIVNDFQKGDIAEGYSVSREKKESFPLTVTSAQKNPTAFYLCASSFSLNQPQHFGDGTRLSIL.

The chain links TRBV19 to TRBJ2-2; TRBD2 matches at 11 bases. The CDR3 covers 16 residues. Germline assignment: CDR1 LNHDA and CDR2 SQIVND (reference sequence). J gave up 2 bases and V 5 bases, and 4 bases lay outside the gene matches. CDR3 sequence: CASSYGLAGNTGELFF. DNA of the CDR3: TGTGCCAGTAGTTACGGACTAGCGGGTAACACCGGGGAGCTGTTTTTT.

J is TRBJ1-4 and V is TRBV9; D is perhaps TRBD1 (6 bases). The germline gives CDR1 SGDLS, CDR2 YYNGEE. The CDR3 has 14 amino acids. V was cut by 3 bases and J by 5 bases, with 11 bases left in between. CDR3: CASSGGGSNEKLFF. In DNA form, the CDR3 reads TGTGCCAGCAGCGGAGGGGGTTCCAATGAAAAACTGTTTTTT.

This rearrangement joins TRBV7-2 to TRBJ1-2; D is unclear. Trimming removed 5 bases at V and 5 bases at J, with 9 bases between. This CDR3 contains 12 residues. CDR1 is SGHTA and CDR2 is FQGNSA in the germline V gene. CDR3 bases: TGTGCCAGCAGCACACACCGTTATGGCTACACCTTC. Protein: CASSTHRYGYTF.

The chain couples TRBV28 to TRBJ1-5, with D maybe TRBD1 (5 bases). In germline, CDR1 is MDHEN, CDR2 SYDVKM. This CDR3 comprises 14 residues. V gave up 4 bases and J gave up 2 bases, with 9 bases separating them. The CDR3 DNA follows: TGTGCCAGCAGTTCGGGGGGACGCAATCAGCCCCAGCATTTT. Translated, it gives CASSSGGRNQPQHF.

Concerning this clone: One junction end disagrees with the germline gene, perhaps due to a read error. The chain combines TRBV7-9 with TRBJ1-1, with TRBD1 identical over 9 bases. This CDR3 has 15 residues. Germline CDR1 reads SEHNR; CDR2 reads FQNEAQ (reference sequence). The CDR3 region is CASSLGRTGASEAFF. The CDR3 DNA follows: TGTGCCAGCAGCTTAGGCCGGACAGGGGCATCTGAGGCTTTCTTT.

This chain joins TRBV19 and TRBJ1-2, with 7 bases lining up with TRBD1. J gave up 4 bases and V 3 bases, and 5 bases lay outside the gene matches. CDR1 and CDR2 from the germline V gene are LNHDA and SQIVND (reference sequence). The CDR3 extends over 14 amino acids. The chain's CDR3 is CASSIAGQTYGYTF. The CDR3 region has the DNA TGTGCCAGTAGTATCGCGGGACAGACCTATGGCTACACCTTC.

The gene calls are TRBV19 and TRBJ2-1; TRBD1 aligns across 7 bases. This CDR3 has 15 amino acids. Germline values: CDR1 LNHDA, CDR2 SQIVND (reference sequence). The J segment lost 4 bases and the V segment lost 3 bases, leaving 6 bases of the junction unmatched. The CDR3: CASSIPDRTYNEQFF. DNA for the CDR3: TGTGCCAGTAGTATCCCGGACAGGACTTACAATGAGCAGTTCTTC.

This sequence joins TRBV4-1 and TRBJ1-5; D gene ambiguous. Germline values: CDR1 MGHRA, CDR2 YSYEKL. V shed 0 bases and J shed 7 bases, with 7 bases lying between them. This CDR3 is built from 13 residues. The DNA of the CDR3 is TGCGCCAGCAGCCAAGAGGAGGAGCAGCCCCAGCATTTT. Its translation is CASSQEEEQPQHF.

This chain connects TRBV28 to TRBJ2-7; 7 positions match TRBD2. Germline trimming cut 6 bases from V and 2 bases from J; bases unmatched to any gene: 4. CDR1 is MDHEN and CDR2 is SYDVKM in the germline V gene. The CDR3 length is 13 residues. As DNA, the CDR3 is TGTGCCAGCAGGCCCGGGACTACCTACGAGCAGTACTTC. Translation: CASRPGTTYEQYF.

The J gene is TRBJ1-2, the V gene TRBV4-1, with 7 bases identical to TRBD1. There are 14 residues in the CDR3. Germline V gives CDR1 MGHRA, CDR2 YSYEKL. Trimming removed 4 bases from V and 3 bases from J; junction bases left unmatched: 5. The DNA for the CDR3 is TGCGCCAGCAGCCCCCCGGGACAGTACTATGGCTACACCTTC. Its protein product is CASSPPGQYYGYTF.

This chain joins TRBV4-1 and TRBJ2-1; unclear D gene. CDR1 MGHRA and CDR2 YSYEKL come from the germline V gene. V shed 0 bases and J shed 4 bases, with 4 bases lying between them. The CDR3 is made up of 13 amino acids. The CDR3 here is CASSQDQYNEQFF. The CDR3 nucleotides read TGCGCCAGCAGCCAAGATCAGTACAATGAGCAGTTCTTC.

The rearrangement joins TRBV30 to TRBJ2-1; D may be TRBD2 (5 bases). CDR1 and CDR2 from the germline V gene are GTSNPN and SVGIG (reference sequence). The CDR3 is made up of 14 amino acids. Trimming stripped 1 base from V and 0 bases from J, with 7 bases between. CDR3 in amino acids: CAWSAGSSYNEQFF. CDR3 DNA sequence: TGTGCCTGGAGTGCTGGGAGCTCCTACAATGAGCAGTTCTTC.

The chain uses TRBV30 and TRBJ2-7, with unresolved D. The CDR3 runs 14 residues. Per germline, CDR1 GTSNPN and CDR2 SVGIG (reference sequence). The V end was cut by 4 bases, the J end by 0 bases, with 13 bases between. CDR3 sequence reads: CAWNIPGYSYEQYF. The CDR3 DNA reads TGTGCCTGGAATATTCCAGGCTACTCCTACGAGCAGTACTTC.